This T cell receptor (beta chain) was identified in a study of blood T cell repertoires in COVID-19. Clones were sequenced by immunoSEQ multiplex PCR, and TCRdb holds only the in-frame ones, with some missing. The repertoire consists of around 250,000 clones, with around 91% occurring once and the leading ten covering 2% to 2.5%. V lost 4 bases, J lost 3 bases, and 12 bases lay in between. The CDR3 has 14 amino acids. Germline V CDR1 and CDR2: SEHNR, FQNEAQ (reference sequence). Sequencing used peripheral blood. The V gene is TRBV7-9, the J gene TRBJ1-1, with D unclear. This receptor was obtained from an older woman with COVID-19, enrolled during active disease. In nucleotides, the CDR3 is TGTGCCAGCAGCTCCTCTTTGGAGTACACTGAAGCTTTCTTT. Amino acid sequence: CASSSSLEYTEAFF.